These T cell receptor beta chains were read from a single sample in a study of blood T cell repertoires in COVID-19. Measured with immunoSEQ multiplex PCR; TCRdb has only the in-frame clones, and not every one. Of under 300,000 clones in the sample, about 85% were seen once. Sample: peripheral blood. These receptors originate from a man aged 25 to 45 who had recovered from COVID-19. Each CDR3 is given with its conserved first and last residue. The D gene is left open where the match is weak. The size field is filled for only some rows; it gives once, few, many or a size class.

v_gene,d_gene,j_gene,abundance,CDR3aa,CDR3nt
TRBV10-3,NA,TRBJ1-1,NA,CAISEGQQNTEAFF,TGTGCCATCAGTGAGGGACAGCAAAACACTGAAGCTTTCTTT
TRBV19,TRBD1,TRBJ2-3,NA,CASSIKGQGTPNTQYF,TGTGCCAGTAGTATAAAGGGACAGGGGACCCCGAATACGCAGTATTTT
TRBV6-5,NA,TRBJ1-1,NA,CASSYGHPPEAFF,TGTGCCAGCAGTTACGGCCATCCGCCAGAAGCTTTCTTT
TRBV10-3,NA,TRBJ1-2,NA,CAISHGAEIYGYTF,TGTGCCATCAGTCACGGCGCGGAGATCTATGGCTACACCTTC
TRBV2,TRBD1,TRBJ2-2,NA,CASSERGTGWNTGELFF,TGTGCCAGCAGTGAACGGGGGACAGGGTGGAACACCGGGGAGCTGTTTTTT
TRBV25-1,NA,TRBJ1-2,NA,CASSGDIASMGYTF,TGTGCCAGCAGTGGAGACATAGCGAGTATGGGCTACACCTTC
TRBV19,TRBD1,TRBJ1-5,NA,CASSPSGQGPRQPQHF,TGTGCCAGTAGCCCCTCGGGACAGGGACCGCGGCAGCCCCAGCATTTT
TRBV28,NA,TRBJ1-4,NA,CASSIPQGEKLFF,TGTGCCAGCAGCATTCCCCAGGGTGAAAAACTGTTTTTT
TRBV6-1,TRBD1,TRBJ2-3,NA,CASSGGQGVSRETDTQYF,TGTGCCAGCAGTGGGGGACAGGGGGTCTCTAGGGAAACAGATACGCAGTATTTT
TRBV2,NA,TRBJ1-5,few,CASSVGANQPQHF,TGTGCCAGCAGTGTAGGAGCAAATCAGCCCCAGCATTTT
TRBV18,TRBD1,TRBJ1-1,NA,CASSPFSGGRDTEAFF,TGTGCCAGCTCACCCTTCTCAGGGGGGCGGGACACTGAAGCTTTCTTT
TRBV9,NA,TRBJ2-2,NA,CASSPSGLRAGELFF,TGTGCCAGCAGCCCGAGCGGGCTTAGGGCCGGGGAGCTGTTTTTT
TRBV9,NA,TRBJ1-6,NA,CASSVGAQGNSPLHF,TGTGCCAGCAGCGTAGGGGCCCAGGGTAATTCACCCCTCCACTTT
TRBV6-6,NA,TRBJ2-7,NA,CASSTSPNEQYF,NA
TRBV6-1,TRBD2,TRBJ2-2,NA,CASSEKAGEAGELFF,TGTGCCAGCAGTGAGAAGGCGGGGGAGGCCGGGGAGCTGTTTTTT
TRBV28,NA,TRBJ1-1,NA,CASSRGRAFF,TGTGCCAGCAGTCGAGGGAGGGCTTTCTTT
TRBV7-9,TRBD2,TRBJ2-1,NA,CASSGPSGATYNEQFF,TGTGCCAGCAGCGGCCCGAGCGGGGCTACATACAATGAGCAGTTCTTC